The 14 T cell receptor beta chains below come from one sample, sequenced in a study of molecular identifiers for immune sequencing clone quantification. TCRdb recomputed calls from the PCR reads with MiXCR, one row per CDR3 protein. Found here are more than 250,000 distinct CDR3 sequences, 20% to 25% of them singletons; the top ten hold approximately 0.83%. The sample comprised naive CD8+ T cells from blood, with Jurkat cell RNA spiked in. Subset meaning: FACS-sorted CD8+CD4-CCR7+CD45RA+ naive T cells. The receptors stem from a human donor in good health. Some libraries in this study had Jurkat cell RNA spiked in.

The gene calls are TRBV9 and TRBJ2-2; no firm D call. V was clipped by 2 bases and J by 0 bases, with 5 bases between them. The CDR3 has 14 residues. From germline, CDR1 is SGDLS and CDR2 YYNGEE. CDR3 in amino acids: CASSVYSNTGELFF. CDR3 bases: TGTGCCAGCAGCGTTTACTCGAACACCGGGGAGCTGTTTTTT.

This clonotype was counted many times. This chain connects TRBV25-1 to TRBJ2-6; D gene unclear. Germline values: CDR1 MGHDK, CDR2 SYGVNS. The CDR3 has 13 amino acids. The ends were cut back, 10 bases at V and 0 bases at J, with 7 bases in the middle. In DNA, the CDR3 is TGTGCCAACCAGAGCTCTGGGGCCAACGTCCTGACTTTC. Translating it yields CANQSSGANVLTF.

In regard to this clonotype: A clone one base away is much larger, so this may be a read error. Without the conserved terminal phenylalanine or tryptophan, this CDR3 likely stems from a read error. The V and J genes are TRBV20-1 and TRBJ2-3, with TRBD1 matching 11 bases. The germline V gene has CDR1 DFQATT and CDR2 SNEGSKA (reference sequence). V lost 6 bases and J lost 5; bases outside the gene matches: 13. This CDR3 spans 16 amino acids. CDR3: CSATSLGQGAGDTQYS. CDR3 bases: TGCAGTGCAACAAGTCTAGGACAGGGGGCTGGAGATACGCAGTATTCT.

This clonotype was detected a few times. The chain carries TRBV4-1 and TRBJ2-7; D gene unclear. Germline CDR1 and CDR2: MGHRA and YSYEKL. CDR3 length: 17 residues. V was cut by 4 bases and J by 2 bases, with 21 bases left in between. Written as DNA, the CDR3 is TGCGCCAGCAGCCTGGGCCATGGGTCGATAATCGCCTACGAGCAGTACTTC. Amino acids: CASSLGHGSIIAYEQYF.

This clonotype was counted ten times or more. The CDR3 nucleotides are TGTGCCAGCAGCTCTACGAGCTCCTATAATTCACCCCTCCACTTT. Amino acids: CASSSTSSYNSPLHF. The rearrangement links TRBV7-9 to TRBJ1-6; D not certain. Germline V lookup: CDR1 SEHNR, CDR2 FQNEAQ (reference sequence). V was pared by 4 bases and J by 0 bases, with 7 bases between. The CDR3 has 15 amino acids.

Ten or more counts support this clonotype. The CDR3 bases are TGTGCCAGCAGCTTGGTTCGACGGACTGAAGCTTTCTTT. Protein: CASSLVRRTEAFF. The chain is built from TRBV7-2 and TRBJ1-1; D gene ambiguous. From germline, CDR1 is SGHTA and CDR2 FQGNSA. Trimming shortened V by 3 bases and J by 5 bases, and 10 bases separated the two germline ends. The CDR3 sequence is 13 residues long.

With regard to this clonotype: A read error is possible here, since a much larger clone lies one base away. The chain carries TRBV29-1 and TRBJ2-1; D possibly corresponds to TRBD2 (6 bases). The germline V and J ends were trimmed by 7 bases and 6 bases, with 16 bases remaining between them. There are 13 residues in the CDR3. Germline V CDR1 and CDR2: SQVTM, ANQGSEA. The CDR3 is CSALAGTCNEQFF. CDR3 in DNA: TGCAGCGCTTTGGCGGGGACCTGCAATGAGCAGTTCTTC.

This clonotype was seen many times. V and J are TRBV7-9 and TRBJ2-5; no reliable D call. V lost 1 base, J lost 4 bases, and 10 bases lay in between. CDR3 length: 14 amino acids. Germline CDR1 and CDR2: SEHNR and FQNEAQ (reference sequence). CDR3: CASSLELVSETQYF. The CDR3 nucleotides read TGTGCCAGCAGCTTAGAGCTAGTCTCAGAGACCCAGTACTTC.

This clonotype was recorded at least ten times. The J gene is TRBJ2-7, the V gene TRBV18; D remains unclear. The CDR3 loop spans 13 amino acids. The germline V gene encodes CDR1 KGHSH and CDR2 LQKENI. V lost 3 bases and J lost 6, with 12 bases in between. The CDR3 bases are TGTGCCAGCTCACCGACGGAGTCCCCCGAGCAGTACTTC. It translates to CASSPTESPEQYF.

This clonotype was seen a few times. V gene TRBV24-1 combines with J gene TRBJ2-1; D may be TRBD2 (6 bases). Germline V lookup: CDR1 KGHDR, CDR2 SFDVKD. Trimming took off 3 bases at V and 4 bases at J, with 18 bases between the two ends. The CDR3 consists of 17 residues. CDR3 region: CATSDALMGGNYNEQFF. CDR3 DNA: TGTGCCACCAGTGATGCTCTTATGGGCGGGAATTACAATGAGCAGTTCTTC.

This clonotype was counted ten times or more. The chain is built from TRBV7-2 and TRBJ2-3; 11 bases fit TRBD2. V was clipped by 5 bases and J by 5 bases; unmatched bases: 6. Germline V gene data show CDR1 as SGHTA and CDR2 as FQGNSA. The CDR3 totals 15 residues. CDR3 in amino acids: CASSILAGGVDTQYF. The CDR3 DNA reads TGTGCCAGCAGCATCTTAGCGGGGGGGGTAGATACGCAGTATTTT.

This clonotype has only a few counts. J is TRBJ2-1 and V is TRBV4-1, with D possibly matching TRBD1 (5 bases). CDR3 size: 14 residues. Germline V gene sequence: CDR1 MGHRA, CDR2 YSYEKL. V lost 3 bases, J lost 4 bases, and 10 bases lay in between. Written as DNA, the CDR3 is TGCGCCAGCAGCCAGGAACAGGATTACAATGAGCAGTTCTTC. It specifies CASSQEQDYNEQFF.

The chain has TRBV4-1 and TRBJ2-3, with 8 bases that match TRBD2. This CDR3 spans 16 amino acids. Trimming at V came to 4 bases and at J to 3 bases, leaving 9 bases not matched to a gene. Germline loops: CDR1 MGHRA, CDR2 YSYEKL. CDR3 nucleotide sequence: TGCGCCAGCAGCCGTCAAGCGGGGGTCCCTACAGATACGCAGTATTTT. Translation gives CASSRQAGVPTDTQYF.

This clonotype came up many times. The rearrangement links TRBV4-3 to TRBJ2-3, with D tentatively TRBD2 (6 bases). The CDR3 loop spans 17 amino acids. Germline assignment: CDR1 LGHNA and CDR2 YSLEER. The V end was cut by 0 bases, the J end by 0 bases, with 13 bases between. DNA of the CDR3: TGCGCCAGCAGCCAAGAAGTTTCCGGGACTAGCACAGATACGCAGTATTTT. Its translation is CASSQEVSGTSTDTQYF.